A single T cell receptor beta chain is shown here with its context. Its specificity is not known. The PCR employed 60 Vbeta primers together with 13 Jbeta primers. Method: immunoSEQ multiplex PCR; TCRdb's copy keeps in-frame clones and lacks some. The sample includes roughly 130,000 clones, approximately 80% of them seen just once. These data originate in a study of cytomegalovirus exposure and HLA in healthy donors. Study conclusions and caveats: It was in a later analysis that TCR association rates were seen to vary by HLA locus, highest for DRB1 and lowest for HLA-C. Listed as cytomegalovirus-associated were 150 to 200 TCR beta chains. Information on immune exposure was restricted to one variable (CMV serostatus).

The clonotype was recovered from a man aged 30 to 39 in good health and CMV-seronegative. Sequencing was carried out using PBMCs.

CDR3 nucleotide sequence: TGCGCCAGCAGCTTGGCTGGGGGAGGGCCGGAGACCCAGTACTTC. Translating it yields CASSLAGGGPETQYF. This sequence joins TRBV5-1 and TRBJ2-5; 7 nucleotides agree with TRBD2. V was clipped by 0 bases and J by 5 bases; unmatched bases: 7. This CDR3 contains 15 residues. Germline V lookup: CDR1 SGHRS, CDR2 YFSETQ. The whole variable domain, remainder taken from reference TRBV5-1 and TRBJ2-5, is KAGVTQTPRYLIKTRGQQVTLSCSPISGHRSVSWYQQTPGQGLQFLFEYFSETQRNKGNFPGRFSGRQFSNSRSEMNVSTLELGDSALYLCASSLAGGGPETQYFGPGTRLLVL.